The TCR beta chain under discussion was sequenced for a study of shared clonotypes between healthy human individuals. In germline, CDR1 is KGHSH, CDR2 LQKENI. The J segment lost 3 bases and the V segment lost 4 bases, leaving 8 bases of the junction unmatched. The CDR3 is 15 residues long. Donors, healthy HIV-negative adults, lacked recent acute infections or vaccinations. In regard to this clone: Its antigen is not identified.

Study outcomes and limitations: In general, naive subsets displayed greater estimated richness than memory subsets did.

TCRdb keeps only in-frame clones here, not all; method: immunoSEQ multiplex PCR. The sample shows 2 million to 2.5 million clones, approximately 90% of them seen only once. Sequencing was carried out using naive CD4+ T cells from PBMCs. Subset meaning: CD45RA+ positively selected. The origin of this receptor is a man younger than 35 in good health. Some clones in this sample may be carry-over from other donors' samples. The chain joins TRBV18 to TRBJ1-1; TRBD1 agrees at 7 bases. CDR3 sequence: CASSLHRGDYTEAFF. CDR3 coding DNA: TGTGCCAGCTCACTCCACAGGGGTGATTACACTGAAGCTTTCTTT.